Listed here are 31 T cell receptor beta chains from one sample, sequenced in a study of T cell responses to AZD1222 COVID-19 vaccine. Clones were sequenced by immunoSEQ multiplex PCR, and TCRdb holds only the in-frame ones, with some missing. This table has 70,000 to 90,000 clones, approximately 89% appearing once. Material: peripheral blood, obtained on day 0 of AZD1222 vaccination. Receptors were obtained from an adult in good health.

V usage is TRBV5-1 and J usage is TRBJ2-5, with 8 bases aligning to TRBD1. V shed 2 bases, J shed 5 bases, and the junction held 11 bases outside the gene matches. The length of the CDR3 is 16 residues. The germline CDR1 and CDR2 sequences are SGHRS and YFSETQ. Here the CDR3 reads CASSFGSATGGETQYF. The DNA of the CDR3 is TGCGCCAGCAGCTTTGGTAGCGCCACAGGGGGGGAGACCCAGTACTTC.

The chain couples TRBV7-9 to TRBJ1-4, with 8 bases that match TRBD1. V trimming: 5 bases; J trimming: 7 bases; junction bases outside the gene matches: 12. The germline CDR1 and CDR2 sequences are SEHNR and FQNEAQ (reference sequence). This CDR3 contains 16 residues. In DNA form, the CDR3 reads TGTGCCAGCAGCCCTACCGCAGGGGGCGGGAGTGAAAAACTGTTTTTT. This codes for CASSPTAGGGSEKLFF.

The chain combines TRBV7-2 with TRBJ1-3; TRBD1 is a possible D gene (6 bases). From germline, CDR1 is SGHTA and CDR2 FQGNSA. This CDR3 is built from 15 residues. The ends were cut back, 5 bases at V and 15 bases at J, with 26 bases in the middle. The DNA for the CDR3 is TGTGCCAGCAGCCTCGGGGAGGGAGGGGGTTATCCCCGATATTTT. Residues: CASSLGEGGGYPRYF.

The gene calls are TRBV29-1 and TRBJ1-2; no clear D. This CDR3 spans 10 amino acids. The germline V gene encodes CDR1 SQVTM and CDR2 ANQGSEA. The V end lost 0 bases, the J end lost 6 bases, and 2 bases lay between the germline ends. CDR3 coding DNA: TGCAGCGTTGAAGATAATGGCTACACCTTC. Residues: CSVEDNGYTF.

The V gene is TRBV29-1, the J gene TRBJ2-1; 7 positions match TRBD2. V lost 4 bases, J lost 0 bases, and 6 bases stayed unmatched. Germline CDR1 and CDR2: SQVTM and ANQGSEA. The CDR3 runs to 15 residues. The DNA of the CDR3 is TGCAGCGTTGGGAACCTAGCGGTCTCCTACAATGAGCAGTTCTTC. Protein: CSVGNLAVSYNEQFF.

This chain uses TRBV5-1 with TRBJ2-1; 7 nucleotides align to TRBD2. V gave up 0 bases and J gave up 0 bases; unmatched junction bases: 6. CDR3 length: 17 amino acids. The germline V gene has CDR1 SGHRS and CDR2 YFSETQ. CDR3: CASSLDASGASYNEQFF. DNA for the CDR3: TGCGCCAGCAGCTTGGATGCTAGCGGCGCCTCCTACAATGAGCAGTTCTTC.

The CDR3 sequence is CASSYIPSGEGGEQFF. CDR3 in DNA: TGTGCCAGCAGTTATATTCCATCAGGGGAGGGTGGTGAGCAGTTCTTC. The V call is TRBV6-5, the J call TRBJ2-1; weak D call: TRBD2 (7 bases). CDR3 length equals 16 residues. V was trimmed by 3 bases and J by 9 bases, leaving 21 bases between them. Germline loops: CDR1 MNHEY, CDR2 SVGAGI.

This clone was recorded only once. The CDR3 here is CASSQSMPSVSSYEQYF. The CDR3 DNA is TGTGCCAGCAGCCAATCTATGCCTAGCGTTAGCTCCTACGAGCAGTACTTC. The V call is TRBV4-2, the J call TRBJ2-7; weak D call: TRBD2 (6 bases). Between the trimmed V and J ends, which lost 2 bases and 0 bases, there was a span of 17 bases. This CDR3 contains 17 residues. The germline gives CDR1 LGHNA, CDR2 YNFKEQ.

CDR3 amino acids: CASIRRGAGELFF. The CDR3 nucleotides read TGTGCCAGCATCCGACGAGGGGCCGGGGAGCTGTTTTTT. The gene calls are TRBV6-5 and TRBJ2-2, with D perhaps assigned TRBD1 or TRBD2 (5 bases each). Germline values: CDR1 MNHEY, CDR2 SVGAGI. This CDR3 region has 13 residues. Between the trimmed V and J ends, which lost 7 bases and 6 bases, there was a span of 12 bases.

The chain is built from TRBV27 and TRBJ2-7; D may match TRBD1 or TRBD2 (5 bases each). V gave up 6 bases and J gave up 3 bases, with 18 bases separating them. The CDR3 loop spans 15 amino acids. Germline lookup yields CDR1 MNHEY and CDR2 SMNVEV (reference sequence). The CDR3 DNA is TGTGCCAGCAGGTCAACCGGGACCCGGGGCTACGAGCAGTACTTC. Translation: CASRSTGTRGYEQYF.

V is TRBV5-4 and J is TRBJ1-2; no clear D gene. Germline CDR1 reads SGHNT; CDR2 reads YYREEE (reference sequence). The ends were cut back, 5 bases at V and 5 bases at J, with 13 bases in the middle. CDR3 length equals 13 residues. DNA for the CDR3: TGTGCCAGCAGACCTTCGGGGATTTATGGCTACACCTTC. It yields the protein CASRPSGIYGYTF.

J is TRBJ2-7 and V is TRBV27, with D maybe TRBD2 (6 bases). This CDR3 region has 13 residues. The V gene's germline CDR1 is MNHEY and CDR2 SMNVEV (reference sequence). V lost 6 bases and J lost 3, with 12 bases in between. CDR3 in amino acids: CASRGLGLYEQYF. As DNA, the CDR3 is TGTGCCAGCAGGGGACTGGGACTCTACGAGCAGTACTTC.

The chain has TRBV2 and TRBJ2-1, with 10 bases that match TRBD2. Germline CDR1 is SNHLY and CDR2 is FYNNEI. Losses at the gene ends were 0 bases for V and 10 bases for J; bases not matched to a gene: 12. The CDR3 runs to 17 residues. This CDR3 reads CASSEALRLAGVGEQFF. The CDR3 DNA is TGTGCCAGCAGTGAAGCGCTTAGGCTAGCGGGAGTTGGGGAGCAGTTCTTC.

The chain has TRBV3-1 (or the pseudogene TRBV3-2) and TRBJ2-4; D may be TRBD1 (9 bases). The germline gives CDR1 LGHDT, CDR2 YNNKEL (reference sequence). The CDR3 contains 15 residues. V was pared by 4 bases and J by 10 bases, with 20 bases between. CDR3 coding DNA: TGTGCCAGCAGCCTCCGGGGGGGACAGGGAACGATTCAGTACTTC. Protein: CASSLRGGQGTIQYF.

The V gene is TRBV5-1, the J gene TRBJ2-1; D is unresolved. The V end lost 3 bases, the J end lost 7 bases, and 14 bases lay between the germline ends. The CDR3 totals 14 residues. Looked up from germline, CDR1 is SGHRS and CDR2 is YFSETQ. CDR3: CASSYVAARNEQFF. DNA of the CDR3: TGCGCCAGCAGCTATGTGGCAGCCCGGAATGAGCAGTTCTTC.

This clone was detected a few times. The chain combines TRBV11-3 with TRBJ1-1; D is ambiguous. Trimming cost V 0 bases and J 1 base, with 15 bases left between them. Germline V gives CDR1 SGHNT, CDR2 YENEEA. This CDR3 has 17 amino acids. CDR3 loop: CASSLDRGFPWNTEAFF. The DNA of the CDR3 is TGTGCCAGCAGCTTAGATAGAGGTTTTCCATGGAACACTGAAGCTTTCTTT.

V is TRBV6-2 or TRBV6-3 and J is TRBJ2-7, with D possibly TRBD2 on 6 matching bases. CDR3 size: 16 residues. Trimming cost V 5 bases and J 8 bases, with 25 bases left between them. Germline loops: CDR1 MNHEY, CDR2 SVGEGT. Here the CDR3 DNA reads TGTGCCAGCAGTCCAGCAACAGGACCCGGGGGTGACAAGCAGTACTTC. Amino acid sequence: CASSPATGPGGDKQYF.

CDR3 sequence: CASTVSRQGEAFF. For the CDR3, the DNA is TGTGCCAGCACTGTGTCGAGGCAGGGTGAAGCTTTCTTT. The chain joins TRBV5-6 to TRBJ1-1; maybe TRBD1 (5 bases). Germline V gene data show CDR1 as SGHDT and CDR2 as YYEEEE. The CDR3 totals 13 residues. Between the trimmed V and J ends, which lost 6 bases and 7 bases, there was a span of 16 bases.

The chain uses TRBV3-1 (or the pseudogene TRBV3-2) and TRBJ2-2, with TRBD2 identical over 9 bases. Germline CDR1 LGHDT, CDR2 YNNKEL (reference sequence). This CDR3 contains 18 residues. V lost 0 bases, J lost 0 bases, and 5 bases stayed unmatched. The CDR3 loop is CASSQDRLAGTNTGELFF. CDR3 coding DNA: TGTGCCAGCAGCCAAGATAGGCTAGCGGGGACGAACACCGGGGAGCTGTTTTTT.

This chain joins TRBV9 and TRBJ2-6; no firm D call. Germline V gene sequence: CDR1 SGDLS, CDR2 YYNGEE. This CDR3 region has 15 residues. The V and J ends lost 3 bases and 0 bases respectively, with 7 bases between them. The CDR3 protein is CASSDSDSGANVLTF. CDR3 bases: TGTGCCAGCAGCGACAGCGACTCTGGGGCCAACGTCCTGACTTTC. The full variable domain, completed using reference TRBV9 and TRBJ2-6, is DSGVTQTPKHLITATGQRVTLRCSPRSGDLSVYWYQQSLDQGLQFLIQYYNGEERAKGNILERFSAQQFPDLHSELNLSSLELGDSALYFCASSDSDSGANVLTFGAGSRLTVL.

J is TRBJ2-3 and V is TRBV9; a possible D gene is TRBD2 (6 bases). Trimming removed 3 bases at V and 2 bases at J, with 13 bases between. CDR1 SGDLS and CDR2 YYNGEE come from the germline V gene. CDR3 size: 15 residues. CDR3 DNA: TGTGCCAGCAGCGAGGGGCGGGGCTCCACAGATACGCAGTATTTT. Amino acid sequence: CASSEGRGSTDTQYF.

CDR3 coding DNA: TGTGCCATCAGTACAGGGAGGATAGGTCAGCCCCAGCATTTT. This sequence encodes CAISTGRIGQPQHF. This sequence joins TRBV10-3 and TRBJ1-5; possibly TRBD1 for D (6 bases). The V gene's germline CDR1 is ENHRY and CDR2 SYGVKD. The CDR3 spans 14 residues. V was cut by 5 bases and J by 6 bases, with 14 bases left in between.

In DNA, the CDR3 is TGTGCCAGCAGGACAGGGTGGGGAGAAAAACTGTTTTTT. This codes for CASRTGWGEKLFF. The chain couples TRBV7-8 to TRBJ1-4; 7 nucleotides match TRBD1. There are 13 residues in the CDR3. V lost 6 bases and J lost 8; bases outside the gene matches: 6. CDR1 SGHVS and CDR2 FQNEAQ come from the germline V gene. Complete variable domain (other parts from reference TRBV7-8 and TRBJ1-4): GAGVSQSPRYKVAKRGQDVALRCDPISGHVSLFWYQQALGQGPEFLTYFQNEAQLDKSGLPSDRFFAERPEGSVSTLKIQRTQQEDSAVYLCASRTGWGEKLFFGSGTQLSVL.

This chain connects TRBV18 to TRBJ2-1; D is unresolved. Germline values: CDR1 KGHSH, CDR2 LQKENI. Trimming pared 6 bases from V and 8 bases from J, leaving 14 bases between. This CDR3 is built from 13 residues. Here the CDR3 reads CASSLGFMDEQFF. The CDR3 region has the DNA TGTGCCAGCTCCCTAGGGTTTATGGATGAGCAGTTCTTC.

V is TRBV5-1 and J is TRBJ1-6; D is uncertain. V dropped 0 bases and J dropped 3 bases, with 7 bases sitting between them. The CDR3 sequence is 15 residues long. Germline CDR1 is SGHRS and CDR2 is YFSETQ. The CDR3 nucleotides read TGCGCCAGCAGCTTGGGAGGAAACTATAATTCACCCCTCCACTTT. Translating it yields CASSLGGNYNSPLHF.

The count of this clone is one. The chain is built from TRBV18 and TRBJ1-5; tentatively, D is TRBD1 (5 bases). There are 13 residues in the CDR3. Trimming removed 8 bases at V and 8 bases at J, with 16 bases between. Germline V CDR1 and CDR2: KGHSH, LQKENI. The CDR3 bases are TGTGCCAGCCATGCGGGGCTTGGGGAGCCCCAGCATTTT. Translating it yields CASHAGLGEPQHF. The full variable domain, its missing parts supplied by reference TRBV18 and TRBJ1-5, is NAGVMQNPRHLVRRRGQEARLRCSPMKGHSHVYWYRQLPEEGLKFMVYLQKENIIDESGMPKERFSAEFPKEGPSILRIQQVVRGDSAAYFCASHAGLGEPQHFGDGTRLSIL.

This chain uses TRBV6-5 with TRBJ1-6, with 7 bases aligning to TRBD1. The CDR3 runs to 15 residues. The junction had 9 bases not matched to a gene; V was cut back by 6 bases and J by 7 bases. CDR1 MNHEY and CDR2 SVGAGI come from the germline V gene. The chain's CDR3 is CASSPRDSLNSPLHF. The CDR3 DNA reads TGTGCCAGCAGCCCCCGGGACAGTCTGAATTCACCCCTCCACTTT.

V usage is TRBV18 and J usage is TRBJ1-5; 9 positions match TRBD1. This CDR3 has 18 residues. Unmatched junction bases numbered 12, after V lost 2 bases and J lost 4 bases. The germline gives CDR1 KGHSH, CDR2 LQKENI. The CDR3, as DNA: TGTGCCAGCTCACCAGAGTACCCTGGACAGGGGTTGAATCAGCCCCAGCATTTT. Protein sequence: CASSPEYPGQGLNQPQHF.

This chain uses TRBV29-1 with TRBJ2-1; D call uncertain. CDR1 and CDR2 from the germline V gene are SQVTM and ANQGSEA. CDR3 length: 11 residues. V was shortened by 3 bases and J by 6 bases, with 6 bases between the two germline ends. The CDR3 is CSVDASNEQFF. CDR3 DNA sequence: TGCAGCGTTGACGCCAGCAATGAGCAGTTCTTC.

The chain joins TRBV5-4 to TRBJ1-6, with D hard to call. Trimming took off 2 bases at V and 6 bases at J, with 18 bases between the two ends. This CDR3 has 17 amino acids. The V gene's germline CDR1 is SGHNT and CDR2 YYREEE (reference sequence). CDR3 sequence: CASSFSHGVEINSPLHF. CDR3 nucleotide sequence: TGTGCCAGCAGCTTTTCACATGGAGTTGAGATTAATTCACCCCTCCACTTT.

CDR3 protein: CASSKNWGTGELFF. The DNA for the CDR3 is TGTGCCAGCAGCAAGAATTGGGGCACCGGGGAGCTGTTTTTT. This chain links TRBV7-2 with TRBJ2-2, with D unclear. V shed 5 bases and J shed 4 bases, with 11 bases lying between them. This CDR3 comprises 14 residues. Germline values: CDR1 SGHTA, CDR2 FQGNSA.